One and the same sample provided the 14 T cell receptor beta chains below, sequenced in a study of regulatory T cells in long-lasting Graves disease. Construction of TCR beta libraries relied on iRepertoire HTBI primers and on Arm-PCR targeting CDR3 regions. TCRdb processed the multiplex PCR reads anew with MiXCR; each CDR3 protein has one entry. The profile covers 450,000 to 700,000 distinct CDR3 sequences, with roughly 13% appearing a single time and about 10% taken by the ten largest. Sample time point: newly diagnosed GD, antithyroid drugs for less than 3 months. The authors made the TCR library using RNA they extracted from PBMCs. Separately, the same data were catalogued under a study of T cells in Graves' hyperthyroidism and ophthalmopathy.

The specimen comprised peripheral blood mononuclear cells (PBMCs), sampled at new diagnosis, from a patient treated with antithyroid drugs. The receptors were sampled from a man younger than 40 with Graves disease.

J is TRBJ2-5 and V is TRBV24-1, with D possibly TRBD1 on 5 matching bases. V was shortened by 3 bases and J by 1 base, with 11 bases between the two germline ends. Germline assignment: CDR1 KGHDR and CDR2 SFDVKD. The CDR3 has 15 amino acids. CDR3 DNA: TGTGCCACCAGTGATACAGGCGTAACCCAAGAGACCCAGTACTTC. Translated, it gives CATSDTGVTQETQYF.

This clonotype was picked up many times. This chain links TRBV6-2 or TRBV6-3 with TRBJ2-7, with 8 bases lining up with TRBD2. V was clipped by 5 bases and J by 3 bases; unmatched bases: 6. This CDR3 has 14 amino acids. Germline CDR1 and CDR2: MNHEY and SVGEGT. CDR3 bases: TGTGCCAGCAGTCGCGGGGGGAAGGTCTACGAGCAGTACTTC. Its protein is CASSRGGKVYEQYF.

This clonotype was observed a few times. The V gene is TRBV12-3 or TRBV12-4, the J gene TRBJ2-3, with 7 bases lining up with TRBD2. The CDR3 sequence is 15 residues long. V lost 6 bases, J lost 4 bases, and 10 bases stayed unmatched. The DNA of the CDR3 is TGTGCCAGCAGAAAGCCGGGACTAATCTCAGATACGCAGTATTTT. It specifies CASRKPGLISDTQYF.

This clonotype was detected many times. The genes are TRBV7-9 and TRBJ1-1; no firm D call. V lost 5 bases, J lost 9 bases, and 10 bases lay in between. The CDR3 is made up of 11 amino acids. The germline CDR1 and CDR2 sequences are SEHNR and FQNEAQ (reference sequence). CDR3 amino acids: CASSTDLQAFF. CDR3 nucleotide sequence: TGTGCCAGCAGCACAGATCTTCAAGCTTTCTTT.

This clonotype has at least ten counts. This chain uses TRBV6-1 with TRBJ2-1; TRBD2 aligns across 8 bases. This CDR3 contains 13 residues. The V gene end was trimmed by 10 bases and the J gene end by 10 bases; junction bases not matched to a gene: 12. CDR1 is MNHNS and CDR2 is SASEGT in the germline V gene. CDR3 residues: CATQEREPGEQFF. CDR3 DNA: TGTGCCACCCAGGAGCGGGAGCCCGGCGAGCAGTTCTTC.

This clonotype was seen at least ten times. The chain uses TRBV6-2 or TRBV6-3 and TRBJ2-2; D tentatively reads TRBD1 or TRBD2 (5 bases each). Trimming stripped 2 bases from V and 1 base from J, with 20 bases between. The length of the CDR3 is 19 residues. CDR1 is MNHEY and CDR2 is SVGEGT in the germline V gene. CDR3 DNA sequence: TGTGCCAGCAGTTACGTTAAGGGACGATACACCCAGAACACCGGGGAGCTGTTTTTT. It yields the protein CASSYVKGRYTQNTGELFF.

This sequence joins TRBV28 and TRBJ2-5; 7 bases are shared with TRBD2. The CDR3 totals 14 residues. Germline CDR1 MDHEN, CDR2 SYDVKM. The ends lost 8 bases at V and 2 bases at J; junction bases unmatched: 8. The CDR3: CASRELAVQETQYF. CDR3 sequence (DNA): TGTGCCAGCCGCGAGCTAGCGGTACAAGAGACCCAGTACTTC.

This clonotype was observed many times. V usage is TRBV12-3 or TRBV12-4 and J usage is TRBJ2-4; tentatively, D is TRBD1 (6 bases). V was clipped by 4 bases and J by 4 bases, with 8 bases between them. The CDR3 runs 13 residues. The CDR3 loop reads CASSSGQKNIQYF. The CDR3, as DNA: TGTGCCAGCAGTTCCGGACAGAAAAACATTCAGTACTTC.

This clonotype was observed at least ten times. The rearrangement uses TRBV29-1 and TRBJ2-1, with TRBD1 matching 7 bases. Trimming removed 5 bases from V and 3 bases from J; junction bases left unmatched: 4. The CDR3 has 13 residues. Germline values: CDR1 SQVTM, CDR2 ANQGSEA. The CDR3 DNA is TGCAGCGTTCTCCGGGACAGCTACAATGAGCAGTTCTTC. As protein: CSVLRDSYNEQFF.

This clonotype was found many times. J is TRBJ2-3 and V is TRBV5-1; no definite D call. The V end was cut by 1 base, the J end by 5 bases, with 11 bases between. CDR1 is SGHRS, CDR2 YFSETQ, per germline. The CDR3 is 14 amino acids. CDR3 nucleotide sequence: TGCGCCAGCAGCTTGAGCCAGGATGGAGATACGCAGTATTTT. Translated: CASSLSQDGDTQYF.

The rearrangement uses TRBV24-1 and TRBJ2-1, with D perhaps matching TRBD2 (6 bases). The germline V gene has CDR1 KGHDR and CDR2 SFDVKD. This CDR3 comprises 16 residues. Trimming took off 3 bases at V and 5 bases at J, with 16 bases between the two ends. As DNA, the CDR3 is TGTGCCACCAGTGATCCCGCAGGAGGGTTAAACAATGAGCAGTTCTTC. The encoded protein is CATSDPAGGLNNEQFF.

This clonotype has a count of ten or more. This chain joins TRBV12-3 or TRBV12-4 and TRBJ2-5, with a weak D call TRBD1 (5 bases). CDR3 size: 14 residues. V was shortened by 6 bases and J by 3 bases, with 14 bases between the two germline ends. The CDR3 loop reads CASSLSTAKETQYF. The CDR3 DNA is TGTGCCAGCAGCCTCTCGACAGCCAAAGAGACCCAGTACTTC.

The chain carries TRBV4-1 and TRBJ2-5, with 10 positions matching TRBD2. Trimming cost V 1 base and J 2 bases; bases outside gene matches: 13. CDR3 length equals 19 residues. CDR1 is MGHRA and CDR2 is YSYEKL in the germline V gene. The CDR3, as DNA: TGCGCCAGCAGCCAAGTGGGTCGGACTAGCGGCCGGGGTCAAGAGACCCAGTACTTC. Amino acid sequence: CASSQVGRTSGRGQETQYF.

V and J are TRBV19 and TRBJ1-1; TRBD1 agrees at 8 bases. The CDR3 spans 12 residues. V trimming: 9 bases; J trimming: 4 bases; junction bases outside the gene matches: 4. Germline-derived CDR1 and CDR2 are LNHDA and SQIVND (reference sequence). The CDR3 region has the DNA TGTGCCAGCCGAACAGGGGGCACTGAAGCTTTCTTT. Its protein is CASRTGGTEAFF.